This TCR beta chain was observed in a study of post-analysis software for immune sequencing data. Points from the study as a whole: Among five TRBV segments more frequent in patients than controls were TRBV5-6, TRBV5-1 and TRBV20-1.

This clonotype has only a few counts. As yet, its antigen is unknown. Built from TCR beta cDNA, the libraries had unique molecular identifiers in them. A single record per CDR3 protein comes from TCRdb applying MiXCR to the PCR reads. The sample has 430,000 or so distinct CDR3 sequences, roughly 40% seen once. The germline V and J ends were trimmed by 1 base and 0 bases, with 18 bases remaining between them. This CDR3 is 18 amino acids long. Germline CDR1 SGHRS, CDR2 YFSETQ. This TCR came from a girl aged 2-10 years with multiple sclerosis. Sequencing was done on a sample of blood. The chain recombines TRBV5-1 with TRBJ2-3; D ambiguous. This CDR3 reads CASSLPGLVFTSTDTQYF. The CDR3 DNA reads as TGCGCCAGCAGCTTGCCCGGCCTAGTCTTTACTAGCACAGATACGCAGTATTTT.